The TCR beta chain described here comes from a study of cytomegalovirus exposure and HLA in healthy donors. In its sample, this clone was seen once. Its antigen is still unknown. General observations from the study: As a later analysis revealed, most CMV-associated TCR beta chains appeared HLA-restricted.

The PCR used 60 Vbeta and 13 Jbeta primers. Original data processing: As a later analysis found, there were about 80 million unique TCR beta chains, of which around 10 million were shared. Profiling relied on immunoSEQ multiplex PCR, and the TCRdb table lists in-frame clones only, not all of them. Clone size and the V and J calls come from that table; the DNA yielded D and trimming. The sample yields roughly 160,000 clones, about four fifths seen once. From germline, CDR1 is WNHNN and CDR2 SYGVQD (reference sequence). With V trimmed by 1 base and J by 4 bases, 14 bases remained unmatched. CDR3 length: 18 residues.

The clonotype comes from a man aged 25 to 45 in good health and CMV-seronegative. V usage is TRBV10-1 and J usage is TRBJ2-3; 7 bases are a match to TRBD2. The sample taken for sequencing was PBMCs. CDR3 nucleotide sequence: TGCGCCAGCAGTGAGTTCCTCGGGGAGGGAGTTAGCCCAGATACGCAGTATTTT. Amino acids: CASSEFLGEGVSPDTQYF.